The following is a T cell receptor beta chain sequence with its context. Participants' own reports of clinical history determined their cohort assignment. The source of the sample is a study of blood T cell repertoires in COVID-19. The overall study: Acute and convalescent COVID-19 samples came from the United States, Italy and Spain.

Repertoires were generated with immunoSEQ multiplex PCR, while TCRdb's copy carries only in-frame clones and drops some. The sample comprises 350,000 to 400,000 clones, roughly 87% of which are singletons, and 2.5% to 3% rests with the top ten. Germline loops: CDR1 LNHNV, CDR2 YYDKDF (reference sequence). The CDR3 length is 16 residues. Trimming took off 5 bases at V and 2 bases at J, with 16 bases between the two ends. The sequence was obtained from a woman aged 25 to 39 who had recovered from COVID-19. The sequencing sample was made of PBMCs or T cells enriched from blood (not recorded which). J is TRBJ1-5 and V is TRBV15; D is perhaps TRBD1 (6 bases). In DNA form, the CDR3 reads TGTGCCACCAGCGGCCTTGTGGGGGCCGGCAATCAGCCCCAGCATTTT. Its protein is CATSGLVGAGNQPQHF.